This entry is about one T cell receptor (beta chain). Its target is not known. Trimming stripped 4 bases from V and 0 bases from J, with 17 bases between. Germline V gene lookup returns CDR1 SGHRS and CDR2 YFSETQ. The CDR3 runs to 17 residues. Here immunoSEQ multiplex PCR was the method, and the copy in TCRdb shows in-frame clones only, minus some. The sample has a few hundred thousand clones, 90% seen once. The data stem from a study of cytomegalovirus exposure and HLA in healthy donors. Findings of the study overall: Using the classifier, cytomegalovirus status was reportedly diagnosed with high specificity and sensitivity. Three of the chains that were CMV-associated were confirmed in vitro to be specific for CMV antigens. Researchers counted approximately 160 TCR beta chains as cytomegalovirus-associated. Rare sequences made up most TCRs, while some public TCRs were found in many donors.

This TCR derives from a woman between 18 and 29 years old in good health and CMV-seronegative. The chain uses TRBV5-1 and TRBJ1-3, with D possibly matching TRBD1 (6 bases). Sequencing was carried out using PBMCs. CDR3 sequence reads: CASSVKGTPSSGNTIYF. CDR3 bases: TGCGCCAGCAGCGTTAAAGGGACACCGAGCTCTGGAAACACCATATATTTT.